Detailed here is one TCR beta chain. The antigen it binds to is not known. No much larger clonotype is one base removed from it; base qualities were not supplied. The sample belongs to a study of T cell changes during pregnancy in multiple sclerosis (dated by TCRdb to about 2019). Broadly, across the study: Changes in the T cell repertoire over the course of pregnancy were examined in this study in women with multiple sclerosis.

Library creation used the immunoSEQ multiplex PCR assay. The table comes from immuneACCESS by way of TCRdb, which keeps in-frame sequences with V and J called. Part of the clones is missing from these tables; in studies checked, under half for an unresolved V gene and the rest for unknown reasons. A total of about 40,000 clones appear in this sample, approximately 92% of them only once. Of the sample, 0.43% falls within the top ten clones. V loses 5 bases of germline sequence and J loses 5 bases, and the interval between the two ends is 19 bases. The CDR3, cysteine through phenylalanine, is 15 amino acids long. Only the CDR3 DNA stays, 45 bases, in frame from base 1. The germline V gene (reference sequence) specifies SGHNT as CDR1 and YYREEE as CDR2.

Sequencing was performed on CD4+ T cells from peripheral blood mononuclear cells, taken in the third trimester of pregnancy. Rearrangement joined TRBV5-4 to TRBJ1-1; TRBD1 could be the D gene, as 6 bases match. The receptor was isolated from a female donor with multiple sclerosis, enrolled in a pregnancy study. The CDR3 protein sequence reads: CASRQRRTEGTEAFF. The nucleotide sequence is TGTGCCAGCAGACAGAGAAGGACAGAGGGAACTGAAGCTTTCTTT.